The entry that follows covers one T cell receptor (beta chain) sequence. What it binds is not known. This sample was taken from a study of T cells in Graves' hyperthyroidism and ophthalmopathy. Study results and caveats: Most expanded thyroid clonotypes above 0.001 recurred in blood.

The TCR beta CDR3 regions underwent amplification using RNA transcripts as the source. TCR CDR3 regions were first amplified by RT-PCR with HTBI primers. Each CDR3 protein is one row after TCRdb ran MiXCR on the multiplex PCR reads. The sample contains hundreds of thousands of distinct CDR3 sequences, about 17% of which appear only once. Hyperthyroidism had been newly diagnosed in patients aged 18 to 65, and its duration was under 2 months. When hyperthyroidism was first diagnosed, the blood sample was taken, preceding any ophthalmopathy symptoms. Fresh peripheral blood, 7.5 to 10 ml of it, supplied the PBMCs. This CDR3 is built from 14 residues. The J segment lost 9 bases and the V segment lost 0 bases, leaving 2 bases of the junction unmatched. Per the germline V gene, CDR1 is SGHNT and CDR2 is YYREEE (reference sequence).

V gene TRBV5-4 combines with J gene TRBJ1-6; 8 bases are a match to TRBD1. The sequence was collected from a woman aged 45-59 years with Graves' hyperthyroidism that later progressed to Graves' ophthalmopathy. The sequencing input was blood. The CDR3 spells CASSLAGGVSPLHF. The CDR3 nucleotides read TGTGCCAGCAGCTTGGCAGGGGGCGTTTCACCCCTCCACTTT.